This TCR beta chain was obtained from a study of T cell responses to AZD1222 COVID-19 vaccine. Remarks on this clone: Its antigen is undetermined.

Germline V gives CDR1 SGHNT, CDR2 YYREEE (reference sequence). This CDR3 comprises 14 residues. Trimming took off 4 bases at V and 5 bases at J, with 10 bases between the two ends. The table came from immunoSEQ multiplex PCR; TCRdb's copy has only in-frame clones and leaves some out. Here the sample spans 120,000 or so clones, about 92% being singletons. Broader study findings: Just a handful of AZD1222 recipients tested seropositive at baseline. Possibly, clonal diversity was underestimated; donors were largely white British and included more females. Reports say nearly half of spike-specific TCRs go after unmutated variant regions. Following two doses of AZD1222, Spike-specific TCR breadth and depth rose.

The chain recombines TRBV5-4 with TRBJ1-6, with D possibly being TRBD1 (5 bases). This clonotype was sampled from an adult in good health. Specimen: peripheral blood, collected on day 0 of MenACWY control vaccination. The CDR3 loop is CASSPARDNSPLHF. The DNA for the CDR3 is TGTGCCAGCAGCCCCGCCAGGGATAATTCACCCCTCCACTTT.